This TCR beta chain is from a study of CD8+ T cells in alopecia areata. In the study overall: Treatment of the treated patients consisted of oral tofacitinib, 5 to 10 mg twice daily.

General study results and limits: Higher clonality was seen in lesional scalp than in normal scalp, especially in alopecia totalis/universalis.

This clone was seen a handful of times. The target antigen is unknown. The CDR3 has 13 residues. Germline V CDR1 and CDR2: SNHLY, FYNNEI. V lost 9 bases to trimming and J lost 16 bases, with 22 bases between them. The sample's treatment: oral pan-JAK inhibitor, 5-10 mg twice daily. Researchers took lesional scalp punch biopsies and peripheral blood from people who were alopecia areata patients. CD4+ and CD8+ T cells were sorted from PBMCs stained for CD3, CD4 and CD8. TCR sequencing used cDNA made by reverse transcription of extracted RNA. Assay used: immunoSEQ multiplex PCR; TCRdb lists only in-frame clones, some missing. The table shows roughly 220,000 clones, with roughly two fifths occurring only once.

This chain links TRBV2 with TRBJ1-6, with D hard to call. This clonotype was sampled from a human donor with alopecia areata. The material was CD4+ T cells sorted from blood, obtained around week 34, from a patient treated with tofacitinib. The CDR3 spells CASQRVESPLLHF. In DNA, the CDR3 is TGTGCCAGTCAAAGGGTGGAGTCCCCCTTACTCCACTTT.